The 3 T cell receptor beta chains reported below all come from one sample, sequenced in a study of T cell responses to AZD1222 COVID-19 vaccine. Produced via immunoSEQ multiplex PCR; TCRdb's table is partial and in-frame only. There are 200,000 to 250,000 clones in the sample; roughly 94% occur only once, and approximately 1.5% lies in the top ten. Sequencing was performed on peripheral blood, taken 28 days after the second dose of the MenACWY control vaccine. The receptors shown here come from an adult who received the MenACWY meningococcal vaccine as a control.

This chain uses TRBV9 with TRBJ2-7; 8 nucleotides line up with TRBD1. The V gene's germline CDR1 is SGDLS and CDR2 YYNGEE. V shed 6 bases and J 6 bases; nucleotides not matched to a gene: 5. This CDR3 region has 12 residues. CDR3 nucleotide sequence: TGTGCCAGCAAGCAGGGGGCAATCGAGCAGTACTTC. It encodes CASKQGAIEQYF.

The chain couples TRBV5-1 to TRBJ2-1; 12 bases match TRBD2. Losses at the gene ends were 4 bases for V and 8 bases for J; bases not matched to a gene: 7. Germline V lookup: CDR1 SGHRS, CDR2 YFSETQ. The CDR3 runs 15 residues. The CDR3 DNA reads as TGCGCCAGCAGCCCCGGGACTAGCGGGCACGATGAGCAGTTCTTC. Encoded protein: CASSPGTSGHDEQFF.

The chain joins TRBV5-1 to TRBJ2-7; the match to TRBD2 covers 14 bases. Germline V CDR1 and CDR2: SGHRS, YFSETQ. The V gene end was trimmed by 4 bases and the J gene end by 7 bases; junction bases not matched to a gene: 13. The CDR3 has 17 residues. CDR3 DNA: TGCGCCAGCAGCCGGACTAGCGGGAGGATCCTCTCTGGGGAGCAGTACTTC. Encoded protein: CASSRTSGRILSGEQYF.